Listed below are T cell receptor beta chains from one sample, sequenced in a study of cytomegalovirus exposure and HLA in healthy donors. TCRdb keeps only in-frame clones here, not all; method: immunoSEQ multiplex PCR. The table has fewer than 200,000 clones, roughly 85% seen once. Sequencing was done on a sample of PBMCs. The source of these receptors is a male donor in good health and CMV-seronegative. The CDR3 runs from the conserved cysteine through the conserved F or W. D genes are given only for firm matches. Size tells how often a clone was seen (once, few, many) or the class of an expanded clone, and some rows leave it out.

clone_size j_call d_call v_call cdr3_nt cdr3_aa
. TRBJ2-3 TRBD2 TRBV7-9 TGTTCCAGCTCCCGACCGCTAGCGGGAAGCACAGATACGCAGTATTTT CSSSRPLAGSTDTQYF
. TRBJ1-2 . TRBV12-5 TGTGCTAGTGGCCCCGGGTTGTCTAACTATGGCTACACCTTC CASGPGLSNYGYTF
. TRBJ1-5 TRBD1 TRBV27 TGTGCCAGCAGTTTAGGGACAGGGGCCCCCGGACAGCCCCAGCATTTT CASSLGTGAPGQPQHF
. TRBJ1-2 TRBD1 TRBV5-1 TGCGCCAGCAGCCCCGGGACAGGGAGGGTCTACACCTTC CASSPGTGRVYTF
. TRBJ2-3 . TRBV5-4 TGTGCCAGCAGCACGGGACTCTACACAGATACGCAGTATTTT CASSTGLYTDTQYF
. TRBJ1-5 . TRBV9 TGTGCCAGCAGCGTTTCTTGGGGAAGGGGTCAGCCCCAGCATTTT CASSVSWGRGQPQHF
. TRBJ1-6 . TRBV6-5 TGTGCCAGCAGTTACCAAGTCCAGGGGCCCCTCCACTTT CASSYQVQGPLHF
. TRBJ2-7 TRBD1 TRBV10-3 TGTGCCATCACCAGAACAGGGGACAACTACGAGCAGTACTTC CAITRTGDNYEQYF
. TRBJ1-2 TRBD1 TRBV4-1 TGCGCCAGCAGCCAGCCTCGGGACAGGGCTGGCTACACCTTC CASSQPRDRAGYTF
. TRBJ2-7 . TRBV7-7 TGTGCCAGCAGCCGCGGACAGATTGGATACGAGCAGTACTTC CASSRGQIGYEQYF
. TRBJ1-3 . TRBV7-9 TGTTCCAGCAGCTGGGGGGACTCCGGCTCTGGAAACACCATATATTTT CSSSWGDSGSGNTIYF
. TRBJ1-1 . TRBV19 TGTGCCAGTAGTATTGGTGTCAGGGACTCGAACACTGAAGCTTTCTTT CASSIGVRDSNTEAFF
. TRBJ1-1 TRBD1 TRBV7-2 TGTGCCAGCAGCCTTGGACAGGGGAACACTGAAGCTTTCTTT CASSLGQGNTEAFF
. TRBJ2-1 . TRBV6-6 TGTGCCAGCATTAATTACGCCGAGAGCTCCTACAATGAGCAGTTCTTC CASINYAESSYNEQFF
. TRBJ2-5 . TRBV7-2 TGTGCCAGCAGCCGTGGACTCAACGAAGAGACCCAGTACTTC CASSRGLNEETQYF
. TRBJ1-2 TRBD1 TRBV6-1 TGTGCCAGCAGTGGCCAGGGACAGGGGGTGGGGGGCTACACCTTC CASSGQGQGVGGYTF
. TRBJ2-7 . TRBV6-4 TGTGCCAGCAGCGTCAACTACGAGCAGTACTTC CASSVNYEQYF
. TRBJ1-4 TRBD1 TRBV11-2 TGTGCCAGCAGCTCAGCAGGGGGCAATTTGGTAACTAATGAAAAACTGTTTTTT CASSSAGGNLVTNEKLFF
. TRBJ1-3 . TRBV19 TGTGCCAGTAGTCAACAGGGCTACTCTGGAAACACCATATATTTT CASSQQGYSGNTIYF
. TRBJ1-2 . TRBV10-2 TGCGCCAGCAGTGAAGGATCCGGGCCCGTTAGCGCTTATGGCTACACCTTC CASSEGSGPVSAYGYTF
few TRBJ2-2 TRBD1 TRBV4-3 TGCGCCAGCAGCCAGACCGGGACAGGGGGTAGGAGGGAGCTGTTTTTT CASSQTGTGGRRELFF
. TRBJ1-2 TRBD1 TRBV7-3 TGTGCCAGCAGCTTAACCGGACAGGGGAACTATGGCTACACCTTC CASSLTGQGNYGYTF
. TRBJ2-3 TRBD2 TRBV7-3 TGTGCCAGCAGCCCCCTGGGGAGCGGGAGTTGGCACGATACGCAGTATTTT CASSPLGSGSWHDTQYF
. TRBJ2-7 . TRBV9 TGTGCCAGCAGCGTAGACAGGAACTCCTACGAGCAGTACTTC CASSVDRNSYEQYF
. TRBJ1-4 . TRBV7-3 TGTGCCAGCAGCGCCTTATTAGATACCTCGGTTGGTGAAAAACTGTTTTTT CASSALLDTSVGEKLFF
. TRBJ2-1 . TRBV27 TGTGCCAGCCGGGGTCTTAACAATGAGCAGTTCTTC CASRGLNNEQFF
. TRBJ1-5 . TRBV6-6 TGTGCCAGCAGTAAACCAGGGCAGGGACCCCAGCATTTT CASSKPGQGPQHF
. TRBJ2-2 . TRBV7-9 TGTGCCAGCAGCCCACTCCCCACCGGGTGGAACACCGGGGAGCTGTTTTTT CASSPLPTGWNTGELFF
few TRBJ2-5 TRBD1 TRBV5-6 TGTGCCAGCAGCCTCGGGACAGTTCAAGAGACCCAGTACTTC CASSLGTVQETQYF
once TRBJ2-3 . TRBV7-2 TGTGCCAGCAGCTTCACTAGGTATACGCAGTATTTT CASSFTRYTQYF
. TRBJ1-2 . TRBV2 TGTGCCAGCAGGTTGGAGGGCCCCTATGGCTACACCTTC CASRLEGPYGYTF
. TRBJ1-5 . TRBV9 TGTGCCAGCAGCGTAGCTCGTATTGGGGAGGGGTCGGATCAGCCCCAGCATTTT CASSVARIGEGSDQPQHF
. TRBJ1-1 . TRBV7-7 TGTGCCAGCAGCCCTTTACGTGTGGGCAGTATGAACACTGAAGCTTTCTTT CASSPLRVGSMNTEAFF
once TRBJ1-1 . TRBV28 TGTGCCAGCAGTCAGCCCCTAGTTATGAACACTGAAGCTTTCTTT CASSQPLVMNTEAFF
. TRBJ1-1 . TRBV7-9 TGTGCCAGCAGCTTCTACGGGAAGAACACTGAAGCTTTCTTT CASSFYGKNTEAFF
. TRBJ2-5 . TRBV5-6 TGTGCCAGCAGCCCCCCCGGCCTGACACAAGAGACCCAGTACTTC CASSPPGLTQETQYF
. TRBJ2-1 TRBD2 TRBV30 TGTGCCTGGAGCTTAGCGGGGAGCTCCTACAATGAGCAGTTCTTC CAWSLAGSSYNEQFF
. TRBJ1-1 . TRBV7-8 TGTGCCAGCAGCTTAGGGAAGGGGTCCACTGAAGCTTTCTTT CASSLGKGSTEAFF
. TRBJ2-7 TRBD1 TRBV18 TGTGCCAGCTCACCAAGTCTTACAGGGGCCGAGCAGTACTTC CASSPSLTGAEQYF
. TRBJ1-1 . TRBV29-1 TGCAGCGTCCGGACACCTTACACTGAAGCTTTCTTT CSVRTPYTEAFF
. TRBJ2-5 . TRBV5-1 TGCGCCAGCAGAGAATCGGGACACTACCAAGAGACCCAGTACTTC CASRESGHYQETQYF
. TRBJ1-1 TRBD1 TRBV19 TGTGCCAGTAGTGTACAGGGGGCCGGTGGTGAAGCTTTCTTT CASSVQGAGGEAFF
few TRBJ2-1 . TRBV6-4 TGTGCCAGCAGTGACCTTCCTCTAGCAAGCTCCTACAATGAGCAGTTCTTC CASSDLPLASSYNEQFF
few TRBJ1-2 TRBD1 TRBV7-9 TGTGCCAGCAGCCGTATTATCACTCAACGCCCTACAGGGGGGTATGGCTACACCTTC CASSRIITQRPTGGYGYTF
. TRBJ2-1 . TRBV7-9 TGTGCCAGCAGCTCGCGACAGGTGATAGGGTATGAGCAGTTCTTC CASSSRQVIGYEQFF
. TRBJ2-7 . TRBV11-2 TGTGCCAGCAGCCCGCACACAGGCCTCGGGGAGCAGTACTTC CASSPHTGLGEQYF
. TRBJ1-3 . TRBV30 TGTGCCTGGAGCATTGGCGGGGGCTCGAACACCATATATTTT CAWSIGGGSNTIYF
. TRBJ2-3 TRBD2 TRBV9 TGTGCCAGCAGTCGTAAGCGGGAGGAGGGACATACGCAGTATTTT CASSRKREEGHTQYF
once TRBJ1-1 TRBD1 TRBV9 TGTGCCAGCAGCGCCCAGGGGGTTGGGAACACTGAAGCTTTCTTT CASSAQGVGNTEAFF
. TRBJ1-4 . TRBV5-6 TGTGCCAGCAGCTCCACAGGGAGCACTAATGAAAAACTGTTTTTT CASSSTGSTNEKLFF
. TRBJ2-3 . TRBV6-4 TGTGCCAGCAGTGAAAGCAGGGACACAGATACGCAGTATTTT CASSESRDTDTQYF
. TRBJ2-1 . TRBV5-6 TGTGCCAGCAGCTTGGCGATGACAGATTACAATGAGCAGTTCTTC CASSLAMTDYNEQFF
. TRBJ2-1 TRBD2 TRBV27 TGTGCCACTACGACTACTAGCGGACCTACTGAGCAGTTCTTC CATTTTSGPTEQFF